These T cell receptor beta chains were read from a single sample in a study of identical twins. MiXCR, run by TCRdb on the 5' RACE reads, gives a single entry per CDR3 protein. The sample includes hundreds of thousands of distinct CDR3 sequences, 5.5% to 7.5% seen only once; the top ten take roughly 1.8%. Specimen: naive T cells sorted from blood. These receptors were taken from a man between 18 and 35 years old in good health. Both conserved end residues are part of each CDR3. A D gene is named only where the DNA matches it firmly. Clone size is given for some rows only: seen once, a few or many times, or a class if the clone is expanded.

TRBJ2-5 | many | TRBV27 | 17 | . | TGTGCCAGCAGTTTAAGTGAGGGGGGTGCGGGTCAAGAGACCCAGTACTTC | CASSLSEGGAGQETQYF
TRBJ2-5 | few | TRBV2 | 13 | . | TGTGCCAGCAAAAGACAGATCCAAGAGACCCAGTACTTC | CASKRQIQETQYF
TRBJ2-2 | many | TRBV12-3/TRBV12-4 | 15 | TRBD1 | TGTGCCAGCAGTCCGACAGGGGGCAACACCGGGGAGCTGTTTTTT | CASSPTGGNTGELFF
TRBJ2-5 | . | TRBV25-1 | 14 | . | TGTGCCAGCAGTGAAGGGGGACATCGAGAGACCCAGTACTTC | CASSEGGHRETQYF
TRBJ2-2 | many | TRBV25-1 | 13 | . | TGTGCCAGCAGTAGGTTCGTAACCGGGGAGCTGTTTTTT | CASSRFVTGELFF
TRBJ2-7 | many | TRBV18 | 12 | . | TGTGCCAGCTCACCTAACGCCTACGAGCAGTACTTC | CASSPNAYEQYF
TRBJ2-1 | few | TRBV28 | 16 | . | TGTGCCAGCAGTTTCCCAGCCGCAAGCTCCTACAATGAGCAGTTCTTC | CASSFPAASSYNEQFF
TRBJ2-3 | many | TRBV12-5 | 14 | . | TGTGCTAGTGGCACGGGGCGCCTGACAGATACGCAGTATTTT | CASGTGRLTDTQYF
TRBJ2-7 | many | TRBV10-3 | 16 | . | TGTGCCATCAGTGAGTCGATGAGGGGCAGCGCCTACGAGCAGTACTTC | CAISESMRGSAYEQYF
TRBJ2-2 | . | TRBV6-5 | 15 | TRBD1 | TGTGCCAGCAGTTACGGGACAGGGTACACCGGGGAGCTGTTTTTT | CASSYGTGYTGELFF
TRBJ2-1 | . | TRBV2 | 15 | . | TGTGCCAGCAGTGACTCACCGATAGGGGTCAATGAGCAGTTCTTC | CASSDSPIGVNEQFF
TRBJ2-1 | many | TRBV7-2 | 17 | TRBD2 | TGTGCCAGCAGCTTAAGGCTCTCGGGGGGGAAAGGCAATGAGCAGTTCTTC | CASSLRLSGGKGNEQFF
TRBJ2-5 | . | TRBV7-9 | 15 | TRBD1 | TGTGCCAGCAGGGGGGACAGCGCGTTTGGCGAGACCCAGTACTTC | CASRGDSAFGETQYF
TRBJ1-2 | many | TRBV9 | 13 | . | TGTGCCAGCAGCGCGCCTGAGGACTATGGCTACACCTTC | CASSAPEDYGYTF
TRBJ2-5 | many | TRBV12-3/TRBV12-4 | 14 | TRBD2 | TGTGCCAGCAGTTTAGGACTAGCGGGAGTCACCCAGTACTTC | CASSLGLAGVTQYF
TRBJ2-2 | many | TRBV9 | 16 | . | TGTGCCAGCAGCGTAGCTCGACACTCGAACACCGGGGAGCTGTTTTTT | CASSVARHSNTGELFF
TRBJ1-5 | many | TRBV7-8 | 16 | . | TGTGCCAGCAGCTTAGCGGAGATCCGGGGCAATCAGCCCCAGCATTTT | CASSLAEIRGNQPQHF
TRBJ1-4 | many | TRBV4-2 | 12 | . | TGTGCCAGCAGCCAACCCGATGAAAAACTGTTTTTT | CASSQPDEKLFF
TRBJ1-2 | many | TRBV2 | 12 | . | TGTGCCAGCAGTGGTTCGGACTATGGCTACACCTTC | CASSGSDYGYTF
TRBJ2-1 | . | TRBV5-1 | 16 | . | TGCGCCAGCAGAGGTCAAAGCGGAAGCTCCTACAATGAGCAGTTCTTC | CASRGQSGSSYNEQFF
TRBJ1-1 | many | TRBV12-3/TRBV12-4 | 15 | TRBD1 | TGTGCCAGCAGTTTTGGACAGGGAGGAGACACTGAAGCTTTCTTT | CASSFGQGGDTEAFF
TRBJ2-5 | few | TRBV13 | 16 | . | TGTGCCAGCAGCCCCACTAGCGACCCAGGGGGGGAGACCCAGTACTTC | CASSPTSDPGGETQYF
TRBJ2-7 | many | TRBV7-9 | 12 | . | TGTGCCAGCAGCTTAGGCTTCTACGAGCAGTACTTC | CASSLGFYEQYF
TRBJ1-3 | . | TRBV7-2 | 18 | . | TGTGCCAGCAGCTTAGCAGTCGGAGTAGCGAACTCTGGAAACACCATATATTTT | CASSLAVGVANSGNTIYF
TRBJ1-2 | few | TRBV2 | 15 | TRBD1 | TGTGCCAGCAAGCCGGGACAGGGCAAAAACTATGGCTACACCTTC | CASKPGQGKNYGYTF
TRBJ2-5 | many | TRBV29-1 | 10 | . | TGCAGCGTTGTCCAAGAGACCCAGTACTTC | CSVVQETQYF
TRBJ2-1 | many | TRBV15 | 15 | . | TGTGCCACCAGCAAAGGGACGGGCTCCTACAATGAGCAGTTCTTC | CATSKGTGSYNEQFF
TRBJ1-2 | . | TRBV10-3 | 15 | TRBD1 | TGTGCCATCACCTCCGACAGGGGGCAAGGGAAGGGCTACACCTTC | CAITSDRGQGKGYTF
TRBJ1-5 | . | TRBV5-1 | 15 | . | TGCGCCAGCAGCTTGGCCGGGACTAGCAATCAGCCCCAGCATTTT | CASSLAGTSNQPQHF
TRBJ2-3 | few | TRBV6-2/TRBV6-3 | 14 | . | TGTGCCAGCAGCCTCTCTAGCGCCCGAGTTACGCAGTATTTT | CASSLSSARVTQYF
TRBJ2-4 | . | TRBV24-1 | 18 | TRBD1 | TGTGCCACTGCCAACAGGGGTTCGCGGATTTTAGCCAAAAACATTCAGTACTTC | CATANRGSRILAKNIQYF
TRBJ2-6 | few | TRBV30 | 14 | . | TGTGCCTGGAGTGTACTTTCTGGGGCCAACGTCCTGACTTTC | CAWSVLSGANVLTF
TRBJ2-5 | many | TRBV20-1 | 16 | TRBD2 | TGCAGTGCTCCTCCCCTCCTAGCGGGAATGTTGGAGACCCAGTACTTC | CSAPPLLAGMLETQYF
TRBJ2-3 | . | TRBV7-2 | 16 | TRBD2 | TGTGCCAGCAGCCCCGCTAGCGGGAGGCCGAAAATAACGCAGTATTTT | CASSPASGRPKITQYF
TRBJ1-2 | . | TRBV5-1 | 14 | TRBD1 | TGCGCCAGCGGACGGACAGGGGGCGAGTATGGCTACACCTTC | CASGRTGGEYGYTF
TRBJ2-5 | many | TRBV20-1 | 13 | . | TGCAGTGCCAGAAGGGGGGGCGAGGAGACCCAGTACTTC | CSARRGGEETQYF
TRBJ2-2 | many | TRBV20-1 | 16 | TRBD2 | TGCAGTGCTAGTAGACTAGCGGGCCTAAACACCGGGGAGCTGTTTTTT | CSASRLAGLNTGELFF
TRBJ2-7 | many | TRBV12-3/TRBV12-4 | 14 | TRBD1 | TGTGCCAGCAGTTTATGGGACAGCATCTCCGAGCAGTACTTC | CASSLWDSISEQYF
TRBJ2-2 | . | TRBV3-1 | 16 | TRBD1 | TGTGCCAGCAGCCAAGGACAGGGACCCTACACCGGGGAGCTGTTTTTT | CASSQGQGPYTGELFF
TRBJ2-3 | many | TRBV7-8 | 16 | TRBD2 | TGTGCCAGCAGCTACGATTTTAGCGGGAGGACAGATACGCAGTATTTT | CASSYDFSGRTDTQYF
TRBJ2-5 | many | TRBV29-1 | 12 | TRBD1 | TGCAGCGTTGGAAGGGACAGGGCGACCCAGTACTTC | CSVGRDRATQYF
TRBJ2-2 | many | TRBV29-1 | 15 | TRBD2 | TGCAGCGTTGACACTAGCGGCACAAACACCGGGGAGCTGTTTTTT | CSVDTSGTNTGELFF